This T cell receptor beta chain is drawn from a study of T cell changes during pregnancy in multiple sclerosis. The repertoire was sequenced with immunoSEQ multiplex PCR; TCRdb's copy has only in-frame clones and lacks some. Here the sample spans 75,000 to 95,000 clones, roughly nine tenths being singletons. The CDR3 is made up of 15 amino acids. CDR1 is MNHEY and CDR2 is SVGAGI in the germline V gene. Trimming removed 0 bases from V and 9 bases from J, with 18 bases in between. This receptor was taken from a female donor in good health, enrolled as a control in a pregnancy study. The J gene is TRBJ2-7, the V gene TRBV6-5, with a possible D match to TRBD1 (6 bases). The material sequenced was peripheral blood, taken in the first trimester of pregnancy. The CDR3: CASSYSNRAKAGQYF. DNA for the CDR3: TGTGCCAGCAGTTACTCAAACAGGGCCAAGGCAGGGCAGTACTTC.